The 22 T cell receptor beta chains in this list originate from one sample, sequenced in a study of OX40 agonist ivuxolimab in advanced cancers. Library preparation employed the immunoSEQ multiplex PCR assay. TCRdb carries this immuneACCESS record with in-frame sequences only. Its versions omit some clonotypes, under half of them owing to an unresolved V gene in the studies checked, with the rest unexplained. Recorded for this sample are about 84,000 clones; 90% to 95% of them occurred a single time. The ten most abundant clones make up around 0.39% of the sample. The sequencing used CD4+ or CD8+ T cells sorted from blood, collected in a trial of the OX40 agonist ivuxolimab. These receptor sequences come from an adult with an advanced solid tumor such as melanoma, head and neck, liver or kidney cancer.

This clone was recorded once. This rearrangement joins TRBV27 to TRBJ2-3; a weak D match, TRBD2 (5 bases). This CDR3 comprises 14 residues. From germline, CDR1 is MNHEY and CDR2 SMNVEV (reference sequence). The V gene lost 3 bases and the J gene lost 3 bases, with 10 bases spanning the gap. The CDR3: CASSFLPGTDTQYF. CDR3 nucleotides: TGTGCCAGCAGTTTTTTACCGGGGACAGATACGCAGTATTTT.

The chain recombines TRBV27 with TRBJ2-7, with 8 positions matching TRBD1. J lost 4 bases, V lost 8 bases, and 19 bases had no gene match. CDR3 size: 17 residues. The germline CDR1 and CDR2 sequences are MNHEY and SMNVEV (reference sequence). CDR3 residues: CASLGQGRTRLNYEQYF. The CDR3 DNA reads TGTGCCAGCCTAGGACAGGGACGAACCCGCCTAAATTACGAGCAGTACTTC.

The rearrangement uses TRBV25-1 and TRBJ2-5; TRBD1 agrees at 9 bases. This CDR3 is 15 amino acids long. Germline-derived CDR1 and CDR2 are MGHDK and SYGVNS. The junction had 6 bases not matched to a gene; V was cut back by 3 bases and J by 4 bases. CDR3 bases: TGTGCCAGCAGTGATTGGACAGGGGTCGCAGAGACCCAGTACTTC. Encoded protein: CASSDWTGVAETQYF.

V gene TRBV7-2 combines with J gene TRBJ2-5, with 10 bases lining up with TRBD2. The germline V gene has CDR1 SGHTA and CDR2 FQGNSA. This CDR3 is 12 amino acids long. CDR3 coding DNA: TGTGTGGTAGCGGGGGGCCAAGAGACCCAGTACTTC. It yields the protein CVVAGGQETQYF.

The V and J genes are TRBV10-1 and TRBJ2-1, with TRBD2 identical over 8 bases. This CDR3 comprises 14 residues. V shed 10 bases, J shed 9 bases, and the junction held 14 bases outside the gene matches. CDR1 and CDR2 (germline): WNHNN, SYGVQD (reference sequence). The CDR3 loop reads CATDRTSKRGEQFF. Written as DNA, the CDR3 is TGCGCCACCGATAGGACTAGCAAAAGGGGTGAGCAGTTCTTC.

V usage is TRBV7-2 and J usage is TRBJ2-7; D is unresolved. V was cut by 3 bases and J by 2 bases, with 17 bases left in between. In germline, CDR1 is SGHTA, CDR2 FQGNSA. This CDR3 is built from 16 residues. CDR3 in amino acids: CASSFKVSLTAYEQYF. CDR3 bases: TGTGCCAGCAGCTTTAAGGTCAGCTTAACCGCCTACGAGCAGTACTTC.

In its sample, this clone was seen a few times. CDR3 residues: CASSTNTGELFF. CDR3 DNA sequence: TGTGCCAGCAGTACGAACACCGGGGAGCTGTTTTTT. The chain employs TRBV2 and TRBJ2-2; D is uncertain. Trimming removed 5 bases at V and 0 bases at J, with 1 base between. In germline, CDR1 is SNHLY, CDR2 FYNNEI. CDR3 length equals 12 residues.

This clone was counted only a few times. CDR3 region: CSASRQGGNTEAFF. The CDR3 coding sequence is TGCAGCGCCTCTAGACAGGGTGGGAACACTGAAGCTTTCTTT. The J gene is TRBJ1-1, the V gene TRBV29-1; TRBD1 aligns across 7 bases. V was pared by 7 bases and J by 1 base, with 9 bases of the junction left unmatched. The CDR3 contains 14 residues. CDR1 and CDR2 from the germline V gene are SQVTM and ANQGSEA.

The chain joins TRBV28 to TRBJ2-5, with D perhaps assigned TRBD1 or TRBD2 (5 bases each). V lost 2 bases and J lost 5, with 12 bases in between. Germline V gene lookup returns CDR1 MDHEN and CDR2 SYDVKM. This CDR3 has 14 residues. CDR3 residues: CASSLGDGRETQYF. CDR3 DNA sequence: TGTGCCAGCAGTTTAGGGGACGGGCGGGAGACCCAGTACTTC.

This chain uses TRBV4-2 with TRBJ2-2, with D unresolved. CDR3 length equals 15 residues. Between the trimmed V and J ends, which lost 2 bases and 5 bases, there was a span of 12 bases. Looked up from germline, CDR1 is LGHNA and CDR2 is YNFKEQ. The CDR3 protein is CASSQNTDATGELFF. CDR3 nucleotides: TGTGCCAGCAGCCAAAACACAGACGCGACCGGGGAGCTGTTTTTT.

The V gene is TRBV7-9, the J gene TRBJ2-3; no firm D call. The CDR3 extends over 12 amino acids. Germline V CDR1 and CDR2: SEHNR, FQNEAQ (reference sequence). The V end lost 4 bases, the J end lost 4 bases, and 6 bases lay between the germline ends. CDR3 region: CASSSSSDTQYF. In DNA form, the CDR3 reads TGTGCCAGCAGCTCTAGTTCAGATACGCAGTATTTT.

The genes are TRBV10-2 and TRBJ2-2, with 8 bases matching TRBD2. Germline CDR1 and CDR2: WSHSY and SAAADI. The CDR3 is 15 residues long. V shed 6 bases and J 0 bases; nucleotides not matched to a gene: 3. The DNA of the CDR3 is TGCGCCAGCAGAGTTAGCGGGACGAACACCGGGGAGCTGTTTTTT. Translated: CASRVSGTNTGELFF.

The chain couples TRBV18 to TRBJ2-5, with 7 nucleotides matching TRBD2. Trimming took 3 bases from V and 1 from J; bases not matched to a gene: 5. The CDR3 is 15 residues long. Germline loops: CDR1 KGHSH, CDR2 LQKENI. The CDR3: CASSPIGGSQETQYF. CDR3 in DNA: TGTGCCAGCTCACCGATAGGCGGGAGCCAAGAGACCCAGTACTTC. The variable domain in full, with the rest retrieved from reference TRBV18 and TRBJ2-5, is NAGVMQNPRHLVRRRGQEARLRCSPMKGHSHVYWYRQLPEEGLKFMVYLQKENIIDESGMPKERFSAEFPKEGPSILRIQQVVRGDSAAYFCASSPIGGSQETQYFGPGTRLLVL.

This clone was seen once. The rearrangement uses TRBV19 and TRBJ1-5; 11 bases agree with TRBD1. The V gene end was trimmed by 7 bases and the J gene end by 3 bases; junction bases not matched to a gene: 11. Germline values: CDR1 LNHDA, CDR2 SQIVND (reference sequence). The CDR3 consists of 17 residues. In DNA form, the CDR3 reads TGTGCCAGTAACCACCTATCGGGACAGGGGGTCAATCAGCCCCAGCATTTT. This gives the protein CASNHLSGQGVNQPQHF. Using reference TRBV19 and TRBJ1-5 for the parts outside the CDR3, the full variable domain is DGGITQSPKYLFRKEGQNVTLSCEQNLNHDAMYWYRQDPGQGLRLIYYSQIVNDFQKGDIAEGYSVSREKKESFPLTVTSAQKNPTAFYLCASNHLSGQGVNQPQHFGDGTRLSIL.

Only one count was recorded for this clone. The chain employs TRBV6-6 and TRBJ2-7; D may be TRBD2 (5 bases). V was pared by 5 bases and J by 7 bases, with 12 bases between. Germline loops: CDR1 MNHNY, CDR2 SVGAGI (reference sequence). The CDR3 totals 12 residues. CDR3 amino acids: CASSHPEAEQYF. The CDR3 DNA is TGTGCCAGCAGTCACCCGGAGGCGGAGCAGTACTTC.

The chain carries TRBV7-9 and TRBJ1-1; possibly TRBD1 for D (6 bases). The germline V gene has CDR1 SEHNR and CDR2 FQNEAQ (reference sequence). V was pared by 3 bases and J by 5 bases, with 13 bases between. This CDR3 contains 14 residues. The CDR3 reads CASSFGGLGTEAFF. For the CDR3, the DNA is TGTGCCAGCAGCTTCGGGGGCTTAGGGACTGAAGCTTTCTTT.

This sequence joins TRBV2 and TRBJ2-5, with 7 bases identical to TRBD1. V was clipped by 6 bases and J by 5 bases; unmatched bases: 12. The CDR3 length is 15 residues. Germline assignment: CDR1 SNHLY and CDR2 FYNNEI. CDR3 coding DNA: TGTGCCAGCAGGTCCGACAGGGACGTAATGGAGACCCAGTACTTC. Translating gives CASRSDRDVMETQYF.

V and J are TRBV27 and TRBJ2-7, with 13 bases identical to TRBD2. The ends lost 8 bases at V and 2 bases at J; junction bases unmatched: 9. The germline V gene encodes CDR1 MNHEY and CDR2 SMNVEV (reference sequence). This CDR3 region has 16 residues. This CDR3 is CASQLAGGDMPYEQYF. The CDR3 region has the DNA TGTGCCAGCCAACTAGCGGGAGGGGATATGCCCTACGAGCAGTACTTC.

The chain has TRBV19 and TRBJ1-5; D is perhaps TRBD1 (6 bases). Germline V gives CDR1 LNHDA, CDR2 SQIVND (reference sequence). V was shortened by 7 bases and J by 5 bases, with 15 bases between the two germline ends. CDR3 length: 14 amino acids. The chain's CDR3 is CASTPTGQHQPQHF. CDR3 nucleotides: TGTGCCAGTACGCCGACAGGTCAACATCAGCCCCAGCATTTT.

V is TRBV28 and J is TRBJ1-4; D gene unclear. There are 14 residues in the CDR3. Trimming stripped 5 bases from V and 8 bases from J, with 15 bases between. Germline CDR1 is MDHEN and CDR2 is SYDVKM. CDR3 residues: CASSITERREKLFF. The CDR3 nucleotides are TGTGCCAGCAGTATAACCGAACGGCGAGAAAAACTGTTTTTT.

The chain links TRBV4-2 to TRBJ2-5; D remains ambiguous. The CDR3 length is 14 residues. Germline V lookup: CDR1 LGHNA, CDR2 YNFKEQ. V was trimmed by 2 bases and J by 1 base, leaving 8 bases between them. The CDR3 region has the DNA TGTGCCAGCAGCCAAAGTCAAGTCCAAGAGACCCAGTACTTC. It encodes CASSQSQVQETQYF.

CDR3 loop: CASSGQTGPGNQPQHF. For the CDR3, the DNA is TGTGCCAGCTCAGGACAGACAGGGCCCGGCAATCAGCCCCAGCATTTT. This rearrangement joins TRBV18 to TRBJ1-5; 7 positions agree with TRBD1. J gave up 2 bases and V 5 bases, and 9 bases lay outside the gene matches. Germline CDR1 KGHSH, CDR2 LQKENI. The CDR3 contains 16 residues.